This T cell receptor (beta chain) was retrieved from a study of shared clonotypes between healthy human individuals. Findings of the study overall: Despite large depth, rarefaction showed incomplete sorted-subset sequencing. Sampling covered blood only; tissue repertoires likely differ.

Of note for this clone: Antigen specificity is unknown.

Only in-frame clones appear in the TCRdb table, and some are missing; sequencing was by immunoSEQ multiplex PCR. The sample includes around 690,000 clones, 90% of them seen just once. V lost 0 bases to trimming and J lost 1 base; unmatched junction nucleotides: 9. The CDR3 consists of 17 residues. Germline V gene lookup returns CDR1 MGHRA and CDR2 YSYEKL. The source material was memory CD8+ T cells from PBMCs. The sample's subset: CD45RO+ cells pooled with CCR7-negative TemRA cells. This chain connects TRBV4-1 to TRBJ2-7, with 7 nucleotides matching TRBD1. The origin of this receptor is a man aged 18 to 30 in good health. Some clones in this sample may be carry-over from other donors' samples. CDR3 amino acids: CASSQERQGVQSYEQYF. In nucleotides, the CDR3 is TGCGCCAGCAGCCAAGAGCGGCAGGGGGTCCAGTCCTACGAGCAGTACTTC.